One sample yielded the 13 T cell receptor beta chains listed below, sequenced in a study of prognosis after radiotherapy for stage I lung cancer. Two-round multiplex PCR amplified TCR beta CDR3 from genomic DNA. Primers specific to each TRBV and TRBJ gene drove first-round PCR. Each CDR3 protein is one row after TCRdb ran MiXCR on the multiplex PCR reads. The sample lists some 35,000 distinct CDR3 sequences, approximately 36% occurring once. Sequencing used PBMCs, obtained before or after stereotactic body radiation therapy (not recorded which). Receptor source: a donor aged 50 or older with non-small cell lung cancer.

This clonotype came up many times. The V and J genes are TRBV6-1 and TRBJ2-5, with 8 bases aligning to TRBD1. V was pared by 0 bases and J by 1 base, with 13 bases of the junction left unmatched. The germline V gene has CDR1 MNHNS and CDR2 SASEGT. The length of the CDR3 is 19 residues. The CDR3 nucleotides read TGTGCCAGCAGTGAAGCGCTGGGTCAGGGGGCATCTCTCCAAGAGACCCAGTACTTC. Translation: CASSEALGQGASLQETQYF.

Points on this clonotype: This likely came from a read error, as a far larger clone is one base away. This chain uses TRBV10-3 with TRBJ2-7, with 7 bases identical to TRBD1. The CDR3 has 16 amino acids. Germline CDR1 and CDR2: ENHRY and SYGVKD. V lost 3 bases, J lost 3 bases, and 11 bases stayed unmatched. Written as DNA, the CDR3 is TGTGCCATCAGTGAATTTCCGAGACAGGGTGACTACGAGCAGTACTTC. It encodes CAISEFPRQGDYEQYF.

This clonotype was detected ten times or more. The rearrangement joins TRBV19 to TRBJ2-7; 12 bases fit TRBD2. The V gene end was trimmed by 4 bases and the J gene end by 3 bases; junction bases not matched to a gene: 4. This CDR3 region has 15 residues. In germline, CDR1 is LNHDA, CDR2 SQIVND (reference sequence). This CDR3 is CASSTLAGGHYEQYF. In DNA, the CDR3 is TGTGCCAGTAGTACTCTAGCGGGAGGGCACTACGAGCAGTACTTC.

As concerns this clonotype: A junction end diverges from the germline sequence, so it may reflect a read error. The V and J genes are TRBV11-3 and TRBJ2-7; possible D gene TRBD2, 5 bases. CDR1 SGHNT and CDR2 YENEEA come from the germline V gene. This CDR3 comprises 17 residues. CDR3 nucleotide sequence: TGTTCCAGCAGCTTGAGGGCTCTGGGTAGTATTGTCTACGAGCAGTACTTC. Its protein is CSSSLRALGSIVYEQYF.

This chain uses TRBV5-4 with TRBJ2-7; no firm D call. The V and J ends lost 0 bases and 3 bases respectively, with 13 bases between them. The CDR3 consists of 15 residues. From germline, CDR1 is SGHNT and CDR2 YYREEE (reference sequence). The CDR3 protein is CASSLGIWKYYEQYF. The CDR3 DNA is TGTGCCAGCAGCTTGGGTATCTGGAAGTACTACGAGCAGTACTTC.

On this clonotype: A far larger clone is off by one base, so a read error is likely. The chain combines TRBV6-2 or TRBV6-3 with TRBJ1-5; D ambiguous. V lost 9 bases to trimming and J lost 3 bases, with 12 bases between them. Germline V gives CDR1 MNHEY, CDR2 SVGEGT. The CDR3 runs 13 residues. The CDR3 here is CASAGRNNQPQHF. The CDR3 bases are TGTGCCAGTGCAGGACGGAACAATCAGCCCCAGCATTTT.

This clonotype was found many times. This may be a read error: a much more frequent sequence differs by one nucleotide. The chain is built from TRBV6-1 and TRBJ2-1; TRBD2 is a possible D gene (6 bases). Germline V lookup: CDR1 MNHNS, CDR2 SASEGT. V lost 7 bases and J lost 2, with 18 bases in between. The CDR3 is made up of 16 amino acids. CDR3 nucleotides: TGTGCCAGCACCCGGAGGGGAGGTCTTCCCTACAATGAGCAGTTCTTC. Its translation is CASTRRGGLPYNEQFF.

V usage is TRBV2 and J usage is TRBJ1-3; no reliable D call. The CDR3 covers 17 residues. Germline CDR1 and CDR2: SNHLY and FYNNEI. The V and J ends lost 5 bases and 4 bases respectively, with 21 bases between them. The CDR3 DNA sequence: TGTGCCAGCAGTCCGGAACCGAAAATTTTCTCCGGAAACACCATATATTTT. As protein: CASSPEPKIFSGNTIYF.

This clonotype came up many times. This sequence joins TRBV29-1 and TRBJ1-2, with a tentative D call TRBD1 (6 bases). The CDR3 extends over 13 amino acids. V shed 7 bases and J shed 8 bases, with 20 bases lying between them. Germline CDR1 and CDR2: SQVTM and ANQGSEA. Here the CDR3 DNA reads TGCAGCGCTGGGGAGCCACAGGGTCGGGGCTACACCTTC. This sequence encodes CSAGEPQGRGYTF.

A word on this clonotype: A clone one base away is much larger, so this may be a read error. The chain recombines TRBV20-1 with TRBJ1-4; 8 nucleotides match TRBD1. This CDR3 has 14 residues. The germline gives CDR1 DFQATT, CDR2 SNEGSKA (reference sequence). The CDR3 loop reads CSARENRGFEKPFF. CDR3 DNA sequence: TGCAGTGCTAGAGAGAACAGGGGGTTTGAAAAACCGTTTTTT.

This clonotype was counted at least ten times. The CDR3 DNA reads TGTGCCGGGAGACAGGGTGGCGGAAACACCATATATTTT. Translation gives CAGRQGGGNTIYF. The chain combines TRBV28 with TRBJ1-3, with 7 bases matching TRBD1. The ends lost 11 bases at V and 4 bases at J; junction bases unmatched: 8. Germline V gene lookup returns CDR1 MDHEN and CDR2 SYDVKM. The CDR3 has 13 amino acids.

This clonotype has ten or more counts. The V and J genes are TRBV7-9 and TRBJ2-5, with D tentatively TRBD1 or TRBD2 (5 bases each). Germline-derived CDR1 and CDR2 are SEHNR and FQNEAQ (reference sequence). The CDR3 consists of 15 residues. Between the trimmed V and J ends, which lost 3 bases and 5 bases, there was a span of 16 bases. The CDR3: CASSLGRKEWETQYF. CDR3 in DNA: TGTGCCAGCAGCTTGGGACGGAAAGAGTGGGAGACCCAGTACTTC. The complete variable domain, with remaining parts taken from reference TRBV7-9 and TRBJ2-5, reads DTGVSQNPRHKITKRGQNVTFRCDPISEHNRLYWYRQTLGQGPEFLTYFQNEAQLEKSRLLSDRFSAERPKGSFSTLEIQRTEQGDSAMYLCASSLGRKEWETQYFGPGTRLLVL.

The chain is built from TRBV6-2 or TRBV6-3 and TRBJ1-2; D is unresolved. Per germline, CDR1 MNHEY and CDR2 SVGEGT. The CDR3 is 16 residues long. V lost 2 bases, J lost 3 bases, and 16 bases lay in between. CDR3 bases: TGTGCCAGCAGTTACGGTAGAAAAAGAATCGACTATGGCTACACCTTC. It translates to CASSYGRKRIDYGYTF.